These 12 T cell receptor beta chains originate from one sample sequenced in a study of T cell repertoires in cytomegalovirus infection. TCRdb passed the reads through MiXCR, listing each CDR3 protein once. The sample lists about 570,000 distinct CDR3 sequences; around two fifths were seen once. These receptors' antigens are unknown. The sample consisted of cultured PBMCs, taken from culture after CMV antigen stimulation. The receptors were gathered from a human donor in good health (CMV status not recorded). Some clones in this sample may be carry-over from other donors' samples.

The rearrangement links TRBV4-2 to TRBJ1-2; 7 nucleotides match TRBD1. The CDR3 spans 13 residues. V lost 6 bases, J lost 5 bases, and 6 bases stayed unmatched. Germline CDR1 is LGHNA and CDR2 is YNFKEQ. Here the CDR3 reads CASRRDRSYGYTF. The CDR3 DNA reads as TGTGCCAGCAGGAGGGACAGAAGTTATGGCTACACCTTC.

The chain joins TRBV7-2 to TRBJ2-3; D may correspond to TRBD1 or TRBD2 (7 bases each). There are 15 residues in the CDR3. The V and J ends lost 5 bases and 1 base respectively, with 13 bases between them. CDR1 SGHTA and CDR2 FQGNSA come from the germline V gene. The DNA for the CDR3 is TGTGCCAGCAGCCTGCAGGGGGGGGGCACAGATACGCAGTATTTT. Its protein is CASSLQGGGTDTQYF.

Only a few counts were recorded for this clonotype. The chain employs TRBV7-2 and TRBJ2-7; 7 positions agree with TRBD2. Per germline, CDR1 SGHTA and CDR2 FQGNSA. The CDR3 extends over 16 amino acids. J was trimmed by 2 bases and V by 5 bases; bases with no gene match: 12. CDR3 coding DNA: TGTGCCAGCAGCCCGGATGGGGAGCGGGGCCCCTACGAGCAGTACTTC. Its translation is CASSPDGERGPYEQYF.

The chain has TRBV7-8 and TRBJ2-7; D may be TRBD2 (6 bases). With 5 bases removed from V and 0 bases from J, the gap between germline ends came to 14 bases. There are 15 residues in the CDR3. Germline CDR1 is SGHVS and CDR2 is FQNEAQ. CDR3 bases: TGTGCCAGCAGCGAGCCATTAGCGGTCTCCTACGAGCAGTACTTC. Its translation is CASSEPLAVSYEQYF.

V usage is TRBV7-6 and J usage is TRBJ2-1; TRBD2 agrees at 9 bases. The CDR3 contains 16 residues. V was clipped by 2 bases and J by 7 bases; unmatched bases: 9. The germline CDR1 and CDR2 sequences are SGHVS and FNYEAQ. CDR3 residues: CASSLMLAGVGNEQFF. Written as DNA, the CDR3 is TGTGCCAGCAGCTTAATGTTAGCGGGGGTTGGGAATGAGCAGTTCTTC.

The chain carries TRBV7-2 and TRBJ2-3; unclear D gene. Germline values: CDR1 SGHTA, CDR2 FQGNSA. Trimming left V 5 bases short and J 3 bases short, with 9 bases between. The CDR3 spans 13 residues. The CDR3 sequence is CASSPPQTDTQYF. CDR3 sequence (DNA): TGTGCCAGCAGCCCCCCCCAAACAGATACGCAGTATTTT.

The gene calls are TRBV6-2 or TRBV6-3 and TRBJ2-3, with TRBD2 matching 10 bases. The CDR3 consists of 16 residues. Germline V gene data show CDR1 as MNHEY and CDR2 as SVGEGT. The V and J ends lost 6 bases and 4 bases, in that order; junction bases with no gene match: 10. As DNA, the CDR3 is TGTGCCAGCAGGACGTTGTCTAGCGGGAGAGCAGATACGCAGTATTTT. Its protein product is CASRTLSSGRADTQYF.

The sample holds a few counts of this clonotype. The CDR3 loop reads CASTGPGTAQTYEQYF. Written as DNA, the CDR3 is TGTGCCAGCACCGGGCCTGGGACAGCACAAACGTACGAGCAGTACTTC. The chain recombines TRBV28 with TRBJ2-7; 7 nucleotides match TRBD1. CDR1 and CDR2 (germline): MDHEN, SYDVKM. V lost 7 bases to trimming and J lost 4 bases; unmatched junction nucleotides: 16. This CDR3 comprises 16 residues. Filled out from reference TRBV28 and TRBJ2-7, the complete variable domain reads DVKVTQSSRYLVKRTGEKVFLECVQDMDHENMFWYRQDPGLGLRLIYFSYDVKMKEKGDIPEGYSVSREKKERFSLILESASTNQTSMYLCASTGPGTAQTYEQYFGPGTRLTVT.

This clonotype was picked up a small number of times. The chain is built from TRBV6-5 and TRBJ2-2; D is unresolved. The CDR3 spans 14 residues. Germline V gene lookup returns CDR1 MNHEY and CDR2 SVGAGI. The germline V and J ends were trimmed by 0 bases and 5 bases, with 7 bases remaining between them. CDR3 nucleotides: TGTGCCAGCAGTTACTCTGGGGAAACCGGGGAGCTGTTTTTT. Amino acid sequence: CASSYSGETGELFF.

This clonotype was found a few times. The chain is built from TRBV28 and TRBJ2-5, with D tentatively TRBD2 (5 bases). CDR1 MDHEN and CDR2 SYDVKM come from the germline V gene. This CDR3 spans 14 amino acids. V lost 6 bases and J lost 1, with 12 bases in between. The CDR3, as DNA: TGTGCCAGCAGCCGCCGAGGAGGCCAAGAGACCCAGTACTTC. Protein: CASSRRGGQETQYF.

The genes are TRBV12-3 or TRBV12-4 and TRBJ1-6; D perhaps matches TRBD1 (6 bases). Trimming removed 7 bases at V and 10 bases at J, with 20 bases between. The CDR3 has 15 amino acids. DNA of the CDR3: TGTGCCAGCAAAAAGGGCGGACAGAGCATATCACCCCTCCACTTT. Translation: CASKKGGQSISPLHF.

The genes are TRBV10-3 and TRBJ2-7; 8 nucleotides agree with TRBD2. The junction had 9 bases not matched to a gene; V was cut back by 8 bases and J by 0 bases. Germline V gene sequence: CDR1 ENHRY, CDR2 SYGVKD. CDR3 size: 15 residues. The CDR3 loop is CAIALTSEYSYEQYF. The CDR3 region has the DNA TGTGCCATCGCCCTGACTAGCGAATACTCCTACGAGCAGTACTTC.